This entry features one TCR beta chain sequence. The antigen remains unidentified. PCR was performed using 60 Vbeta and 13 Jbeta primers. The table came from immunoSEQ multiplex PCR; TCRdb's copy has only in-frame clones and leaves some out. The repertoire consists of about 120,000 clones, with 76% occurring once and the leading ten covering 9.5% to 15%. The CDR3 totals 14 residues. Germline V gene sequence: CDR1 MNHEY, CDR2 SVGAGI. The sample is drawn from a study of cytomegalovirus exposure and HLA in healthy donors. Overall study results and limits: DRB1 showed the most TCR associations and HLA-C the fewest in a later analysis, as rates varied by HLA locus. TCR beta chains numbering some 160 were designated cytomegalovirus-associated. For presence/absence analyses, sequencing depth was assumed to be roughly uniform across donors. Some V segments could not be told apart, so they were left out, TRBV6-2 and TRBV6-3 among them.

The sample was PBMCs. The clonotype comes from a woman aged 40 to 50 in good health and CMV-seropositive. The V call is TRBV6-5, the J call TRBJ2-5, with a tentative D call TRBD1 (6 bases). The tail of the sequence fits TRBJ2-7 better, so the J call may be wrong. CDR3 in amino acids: CASSDDRYPYEQYF. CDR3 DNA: TGTGCCAGCAGTGACGACAGGTACCCCTACGAGCAGTACTTC.